A single TCR beta chain is shown here with its context. The antigen remains undetermined. The sample belongs to a study of blood T cells in healthy people across ages. Whole-study findings and limits: What prevented conclusive comparison of naive and antigen-experienced cells was that PBMCs were unsorted. Diversity figures based on one million T cells were deemed too low.

Then a second PCR, running roughly 7 to 11 cycles, was carried out with a sample-barcoded 5' primer and a J-beta primer mix. MiXCR, run by TCRdb on the 5' RACE reads, gives a single entry per CDR3 protein. The data hold some 800,000 distinct CDR3 sequences, with under 55% observed a single time. Sequencing input: blood. This receptor was taken from a man in his sixties in good health.

The CDR3 DNA reads as TGTGCCAGCAGCCATCTTCTAGCGGGAGCCTACAATGAGCAGTTCTTC. Protein: CASSHLLAGAYNEQFF. The genes are TRBV4-2 and TRBJ2-1, with 10 nucleotides matching TRBD2. CDR1 is LGHNA and CDR2 is YNFKEQ in the germline V gene. This CDR3 spans 16 amino acids. The ends lost 3 bases at V and 2 bases at J; junction bases unmatched: 4.